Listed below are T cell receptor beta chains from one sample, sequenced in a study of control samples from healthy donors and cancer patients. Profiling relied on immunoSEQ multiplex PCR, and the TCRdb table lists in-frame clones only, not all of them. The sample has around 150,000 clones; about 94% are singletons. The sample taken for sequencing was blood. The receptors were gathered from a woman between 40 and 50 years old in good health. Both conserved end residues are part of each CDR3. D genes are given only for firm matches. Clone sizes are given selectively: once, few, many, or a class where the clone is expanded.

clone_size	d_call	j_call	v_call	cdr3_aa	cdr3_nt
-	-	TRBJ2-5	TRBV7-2	CASSLAAAVQETQYF	TGTGCCAGCAGCTTAGCGGCGGCAGTTCAAGAGACCCAGTACTTC
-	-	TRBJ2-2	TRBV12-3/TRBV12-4	CASSRGGGELFF	TGTGCCAGCAGTAGGGGCGGGGGGGAGCTGTTTTTT
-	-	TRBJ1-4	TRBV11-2	CASTLQGGRDGKLFF	TGTGCCAGCACCTTACAAGGAGGGCGAGACGGAAAACTGTTTTTT
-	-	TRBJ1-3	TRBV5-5	CASSQALSGNTIYF	TGTGCCAGTTCACAGGCGCTCTCTGGAAACACCATATATTTT
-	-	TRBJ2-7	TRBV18	CASSPAGSSYEQYF	TGTGCCAGCTCACCAGCGGGGAGCTCCTACGAGCAGTACTTC
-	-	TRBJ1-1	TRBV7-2	CASSSRSLSTEAFF	TGTGCCAGCAGCTCCCGCTCCCTGAGCACTGAAGCTTTCTTT
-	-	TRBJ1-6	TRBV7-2	CASFGPNINSPLHF	TGTGCCAGCTTTGGTCCCAACATTAATTCACCCCTCCACTTT
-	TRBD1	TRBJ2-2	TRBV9	CASSSDGQASRELFF	TGTGCCAGCAGCTCCGACGGACAGGCATCCCGGGAGCTGTTTTTT
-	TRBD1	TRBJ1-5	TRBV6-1	CASSEALNRGISNQPQHF	TGTGCCAGCAGTGAAGCGCTGAACAGGGGGATATCCAATCAGCCCCAGCATTTT
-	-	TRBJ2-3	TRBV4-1	CASSLSSDFTDTQYF	TGCGCCAGCAGCCTCTCTAGCGATTTTACAGATACGCAGTATTTT
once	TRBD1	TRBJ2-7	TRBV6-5	CASRGTGDEQYF	TGTGCCAGCAGGGGGACAGGGGACGAGCAGTACTTC
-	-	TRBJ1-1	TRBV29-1	CSAIRDPGNTEAFF	TGCAGCGCGATCCGGGACCCAGGAAACACTGAAGCTTTCTTT
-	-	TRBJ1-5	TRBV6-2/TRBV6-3	CASSYGEGDQPQHF	TGTGCCAGCAGTTACGGGGAGGGGGATCAGCCCCAGCATTTT
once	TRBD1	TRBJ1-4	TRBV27	CASSARDRRPEKLFF	TGTGCCAGCAGTGCAAGGGACAGGCGACCTGAAAAACTGTTTTTT
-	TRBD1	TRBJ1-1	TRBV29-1	CSVVGTGGGTEAFF	TGCAGCGTTGTGGGGACAGGGGGAGGCACTGAAGCTTTCTTT
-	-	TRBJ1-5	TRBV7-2	CASSLGLNQPQHF	TGTGCCAGCAGCTTAGGCCTCAATCAGCCCCAGCATTTT
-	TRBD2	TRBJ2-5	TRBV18	CASSLALAGIQETQYF	TGTGCCAGCTCACTGGCACTAGCGGGCATCCAAGAGACCCAGTACTTC
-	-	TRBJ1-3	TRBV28	CASSLGDSGNTIYF	TGTGCCAGCAGTTTAGGGGACTCTGGAAACACCATATATTTT
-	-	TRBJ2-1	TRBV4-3	CASSQEETSTWNEQFF	TGCGCCAGCAGCCAAGAGGAGACCTCCACTTGGAATGAGCAGTTCTTC
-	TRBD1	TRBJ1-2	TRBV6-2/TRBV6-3	CASSYEDRVSGYTF	TGTGCCAGCAGTTACGAGGACAGGGTCTCTGGCTACACCTTC
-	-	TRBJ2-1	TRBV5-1	CASSPPSYNEQFF	TGCGCCAGCAGCCCCCCCTCCTACAATGAGCAGTTCTTC
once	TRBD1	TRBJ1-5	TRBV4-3	CASSQDRGLEAGAQHF	TGCGCCAGCAGCCAAGACAGGGGGCTCGAGGCGGGGGCCCAGCATTTT
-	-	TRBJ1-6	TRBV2	CASSPREWSNSPLHF	TGTGCCAGCAGCCCTCGGGAGTGGAGTAATTCACCCCTCCACTTT
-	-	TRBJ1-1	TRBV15	CATSRDRVNTEAFF	TGTGCCACCAGCAGAGATCGCGTGAACACTGAAGCTTTCTTT
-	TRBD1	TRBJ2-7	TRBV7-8	CASSRVGTAYEQYF	TGTGCCAGCAGCAGAGTCGGGACAGCCTACGAGCAGTACTTC
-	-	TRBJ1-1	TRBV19	CASSTLRGVGTEAFF	TGTGCCAGTAGTACTCTAAGGGGGGTGGGCACTGAAGCTTTCTTT
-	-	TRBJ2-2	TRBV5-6	CASSLRLVWDTGELFF	TGTGCCAGCAGCTTGAGGCTAGTTTGGGACACCGGGGAGCTGTTTTTT
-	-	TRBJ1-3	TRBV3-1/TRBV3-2	CASSQMHSGNTIYF	TGTGCCAGCAGCCAAATGCACTCTGGAAACACCATATATTTT
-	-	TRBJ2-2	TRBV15	CATKDGPSTGELFF	TGTGCCACAAAGGACGGGCCCAGTACCGGGGAGCTGTTTTTT
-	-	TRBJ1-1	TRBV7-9	CASSLSLTEAFF	TGTGCCAGCAGCTTATCCCTTACTGAAGCTTTCTTT
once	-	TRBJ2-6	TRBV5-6	CASSLYFSGANVLTF	TGTGCCAGCAGCTTGTACTTCTCGGGGGCCAACGTCCTGACTTTC
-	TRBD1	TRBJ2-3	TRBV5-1	CASSADRGGTDTQYF	TGCGCCAGCAGCGCCGACAGGGGTGGTACAGATACGCAGTATTTT